Listed below are T cell receptor beta chains from one sample, sequenced in a study of a mutant IDH1 vaccine in newly diagnosed glioma. Their recognized antigens are unknown. Profiled with immunoSEQ multiplex PCR; TCRdb holds only in-frame clones, not every one. The sample has 45,000 to 70,000 clones, over 70% seen once. Sequences were derived from PBMCs, sampled from a glioma patient whose treatment included an IDH1 peptide vaccine. These receptors were obtained from a young man with glioma. CDR3s include the opening cysteine and the closing phenylalanine or tryptophan. D genes are given only for firm matches. Clone size is shown for a subset of rows, as once, few, many or a class of expanded clone.

D: TRBD2; V: TRBV28; size: -; J: TRBJ2-1; CDR3: CASRLISGGPYNEQFF; DNA: TGTGCCAGCAGATTAATTAGCGGGGGGCCCTACAATGAGCAGTTCTTC
D: -; V: TRBV5-1; size: -; J: TRBJ2-2; CDR3: CASSLNGGLANTGELFF; DNA: TGCGCCAGCAGCCTCAATGGGGGGTTGGCGAACACCGGGGAGCTGTTTTTT
D: -; V: TRBV15; size: -; J: TRBJ1-3; CDR3: CATSRDRASGNTIYF; DNA: TGTGCCACCAGCAGAGATCGGGCCAGTGGGAACACCATATATTTT
D: TRBD1; V: TRBV6-1; size: -; J: TRBJ1-3; CDR3: CASSALDRGADTIYF; DNA: TGTGCCAGCAGTGCTCTGGACAGGGGTGCGGACACCATATATTTT
D: -; V: TRBV5-1; size: -; J: TRBJ2-5; CDR3: CASSWRGGGRETQYF; DNA: TGCGCCAGCAGCTGGCGGGGCGGGGGCAGGGAGACCCAGTACTTC
D: TRBD1; V: TRBV28; size: -; J: TRBJ2-3; CDR3: CASSPPPGTGLTDTQYF; DNA: TGTGCCAGCAGTCCCCCTCCCGGGACAGGGCTCACAGATACGCAGTATTTT
D: -; V: TRBV5-1; size: -; J: TRBJ2-1; CDR3: CASSVIGISYNEQFF; DNA: TGCGCCAGCAGCGTTATCGGGATATCCTACAATGAGCAGTTCTTC
D: -; V: TRBV10-3; size: -; J: TRBJ1-3; CDR3: CAIRGAGNTIYF; DNA: TGTGCCATCAGGGGGGCTGGAAACACCATATATTTT
D: -; V: TRBV7-9; size: -; J: TRBJ2-5; CDR3: CASSLASGRGEEETQYF; DNA: TGTGCCAGCAGCTTAGCTAGCGGCAGGGGAGAAGAAGAGACCCAGTACTTC
D: -; V: TRBV5-1; size: -; J: TRBJ2-7; CDR3: CASSRIPLGSYEQYF; DNA: TGCGCCAGCAGCCGTATCCCTCTGGGGTCCTACGAGCAGTACTTC
D: TRBD1; V: TRBV9; size: once; J: TRBJ2-1; CDR3: CASSATRGHEQFF; DNA: TGTGCCAGCAGCGCAACCAGGGGGCATGAGCAGTTCTTC
D: -; V: TRBV5-1; size: once; J: TRBJ2-1; CDR3: CASSPGTVPAYNEQFF; DNA: TGCGCCAGCAGCCCAGGGACGGTTCCGGCCTACAATGAGCAGTTCTTC
D: -; V: TRBV19; size: few; J: TRBJ1-1; CDR3: CASSMGPGGANTEAFF; DNA: TGTGCCAGTAGTATGGGGCCTGGGGGAGCGAACACTGAAGCTTTCTTT
D: -; V: TRBV19; size: -; J: TRBJ2-3; CDR3: CASSRDTDTQYF; DNA: TGTGCCAGCTCGCGGGACACAGATACGCAGTATTTT
D: TRBD2; V: TRBV19; size: -; J: TRBJ2-5; CDR3: CASSTRQTSRETQYF; DNA: TGTGCCAGTAGTACGAGACAGACTAGCCGAGAGACCCAGTACTTC
D: TRBD2; V: TRBV25-1; size: -; J: TRBJ2-4; CDR3: CASSKPGGWGIQYF; DNA: TGTGCCAGCAGTAAACCGGGGGGATGGGGCATTCAGTACTTC
D: -; V: TRBV7-2; size: once; J: TRBJ1-2; CDR3: CASSPLGGHYGYTF; DNA: TGTGCCAGCAGCCCATTAGGAGGGCACTATGGCTACACCTTC
D: TRBD1; V: TRBV27; size: -; J: TRBJ1-6; CDR3: CASSSGTGGTYNSPLHF; DNA: TGTGCCAGCAGTTCCGGGACAGGGGGAACCTATAATTCACCCCTCCACTTT
D: -; V: TRBV4-2; size: -; J: TRBJ2-7; CDR3: CASSQVGFLRQGTLSYEQYF; DNA: TGTGCCAGCAGCCAAGTAGGCTTCTTACGGCAGGGGACATTATCCTACGAGCAGTACTTC
D: -; V: TRBV29-1; size: -; J: TRBJ1-1; CDR3: CSVDRYRSLTGEAFF; DNA: TGCAGCGTTGATCGTTACAGGAGTCTAACCGGAGAAGCTTTCTTT
D: -; V: TRBV28; size: -; J: TRBJ1-2; CDR3: CASSLGGVQNGYTF; DNA: TGTGCCAGCAGCCTCGGCGGGGTTCAGAATGGCTACACCTTC
D: -; V: TRBV28; size: -; J: TRBJ2-7; CDR3: CASSRHPGGNYEQYF; DNA: TGTGCCAGTAGTCGCCACCCAGGCGGGAACTACGAGCAGTACTTC
D: -; V: TRBV11-2; size: -; J: TRBJ2-3; CDR3: CASSPHPGTDTQYF; DNA: TGTGCCAGCAGCCCCCACCCGGGCACAGATACGCAGTATTTT
D: TRBD2; V: TRBV15; size: -; J: TRBJ2-3; CDR3: CATSRAGGGMDTQYF; DNA: TGTGCCACCAGCAGAGCGGGGGGGGGTATGGATACGCAGTATTTT
D: TRBD1; V: TRBV28; size: few; J: TRBJ1-5; CDR3: CASRTSDRGNNQPQHF; DNA: TGTGCCAGCAGAACATCCGACAGGGGAAACAATCAGCCCCAGCATTTT
D: -; V: TRBV5-1; size: -; J: TRBJ2-2; CDR3: CASSPGPNTGELFF; DNA: TGCGCCAGCAGCCCGGGACCGAACACCGGGGAGCTGTTTTTT
D: TRBD1; V: TRBV10-2; size: -; J: TRBJ1-1; CDR3: CASSAAGGFTEAFF; DNA: TGCGCCAGCAGTGCAGCAGGGGGCTTTACTGAAGCTTTCTTT
D: TRBD2; V: TRBV7-9; size: -; J: TRBJ2-1; CDR3: CASSSGITSGLYNEQFF; DNA: TGTGCCAGCAGCTCAGGAATCACTAGCGGACTCTACAATGAGCAGTTCTTC
D: TRBD1; V: TRBV7-9; size: once; J: TRBJ2-7; CDR3: CASSPVQGAISYEQYF; DNA: TGTGCCAGCAGCCCAGTCCAGGGGGCAATATCCTACGAGCAGTACTTC
D: TRBD1; V: TRBV30; size: -; J: TRBJ2-7; CDR3: CAWNPGQGDYEQYF; DNA: TGTGCCTGGAACCCTGGACAGGGGGACTACGAGCAGTACTTC
D: TRBD1; V: TRBV7-9; size: few; J: TRBJ1-1; CDR3: CASSPEDRAPFEEAFF; DNA: TGTGCCAGCAGCCCTGAGGACAGGGCCCCGTTTGAGGAAGCTTTCTTT
D: -; V: TRBV5-1; size: once; J: TRBJ2-7; CDR3: CASSLAGVSYEQYF; DNA: TGCGCCAGCAGCTTGGCCGGGGTATCCTACGAGCAGTACTTC
D: TRBD2; V: TRBV15; size: -; J: TRBJ2-1; CDR3: CATSRSGLANYNEQFF; DNA: TGTGCCACCAGCAGATCGGGACTAGCGAACTACAATGAGCAGTTCTTC
D: TRBD1; V: TRBV7-9; size: -; J: TRBJ2-1; CDR3: CASSAKGTGLTYNEQFF; DNA: TGTGCCAGCAGCGCCAAAGGGACAGGCCTAACCTACAATGAGCAGTTCTTC
D: -; V: TRBV11-2; size: -; J: TRBJ2-1; CDR3: CASSEARFSYNEQFF; DNA: TGTGCCAGCAGCGAGGCTAGGTTTTCGTACAATGAGCAGTTCTTC
D: TRBD1; V: TRBV13; size: -; J: TRBJ2-1; CDR3: CASSVVGQGYFNEQFF; DNA: TGTGCCAGCAGCGTAGTGGGACAGGGTTATTTCAATGAGCAGTTCTTC
D: TRBD2; V: TRBV6-5; size: -; J: TRBJ2-5; CDR3: CASSYPGGKETQYF; DNA: TGTGCCAGCAGTTACCCGGGGGGAAAAGAGACCCAGTACTTC
D: -; V: TRBV7-8; size: -; J: TRBJ2-1; CDR3: CATGDEQFF; DNA: TGTGCCACGGGCGATGAGCAGTTCTTC
D: TRBD1; V: TRBV5-1; size: -; J: TRBJ2-7; CDR3: CASSFHRDRGTYEQYF; DNA: TGCGCCAGCAGCTTCCACCGGGACAGGGGGACCTACGAGCAGTACTTC
D: -; V: TRBV29-1; size: -; J: TRBJ2-7; CDR3: CSVGWGPNEQYF; DNA: TGCAGCGTGGGTTGGGGGCCCAACGAGCAGTACTTC
D: -; V: TRBV7-8; size: -; J: TRBJ1-3; CDR3: CASSLSGVSGNTIYF; DNA: TGTGCCAGCAGCTTGTCAGGGGTATCTGGAAACACCATATATTTT
D: TRBD1; V: TRBV5-1; size: -; J: TRBJ2-5; CDR3: CASSLEVSGQGFETQYF; DNA: TGCGCCAGCAGCTTGGAGGTTTCCGGACAGGGGTTCGAGACCCAGTACTTC
D: TRBD1; V: TRBV6-5; size: -; J: TRBJ1-1; CDR3: CASSESGGANTEAFF; DNA: TGTGCCAGCAGCGAATCAGGGGGCGCGAACACTGAAGCTTTCTTT
D: -; V: TRBV27; size: -; J: TRBJ1-3; CDR3: CASSSVAGNTIYF; DNA: TGTGCCAGCAGTTCAGTTGCTGGAAACACCATATATTTT
D: -; V: TRBV28; size: once; J: TRBJ2-3; CDR3: CASSLGWTVTDTQYF; DNA: TGTGCCAGCAGCCTAGGGTGGACAGTGACGGATACGCAGTATTTT
D: TRBD1; V: TRBV27; size: -; J: TRBJ1-4; CDR3: CASSRDRANEKLFF; DNA: TGTGCCAGCAGTCGGGACAGGGCTAATGAAAAACTGTTTTTT
D: -; V: TRBV10-1; size: -; J: TRBJ1-3; CDR3: CASSPAGGTGNTIYF; DNA: TGCGCCAGCAGCCCGGCCGGAGGGACTGGAAACACCATATATTTT
D: TRBD1; V: TRBV5-4; size: few; J: TRBJ1-6; CDR3: CASSVRQGVISPLHF; DNA: TGTGCCAGCAGCGTCAGACAGGGGGTGATTTCACCCCTCCACTTT
D: -; V: TRBV9; size: -; J: TRBJ1-1; CDR3: CASSPFHGGEAFF; DNA: TGTGCCAGCAGCCCATTCCACGGGGGTGAAGCTTTCTTT
D: TRBD1; V: TRBV5-6; size: -; J: TRBJ2-7; CDR3: CASSLLGTGKYEQYF; DNA: TGTGCCAGCAGCTTGTTAGGGACAGGGAAATACGAGCAGTACTTC
D: TRBD1; V: TRBV5-1; size: -; J: TRBJ2-3; CDR3: CASSSDRGDTQYF; DNA: TGCGCCAGCAGCTCGGACAGGGGTGATACGCAGTATTTT
D: -; V: TRBV2; size: -; J: TRBJ2-2; CDR3: CASIRQGLNTGELFF; DNA: TGTGCCAGCATAAGGCAGGGCTTAAACACCGGGGAGCTGTTTTTT
D: -; V: TRBV4-2; size: -; J: TRBJ2-2; CDR3: CASSDRPSVLGENGELFF; DNA: TGTGCCAGCAGCGATCGGCCTAGCGTCCTAGGGGAAAACGGGGAGCTGTTTTTT
D: -; V: TRBV18; size: -; J: TRBJ1-3; CDR3: CASSPPVDFYSGNTIYF; DNA: TGTGCCAGCTCACCACCGGTCGACTTCTACTCTGGAAACACCATATATTTT
D: TRBD2; V: TRBV10-1; size: few; J: TRBJ2-1; CDR3: CASSESGSGGNNEQFF; DNA: TGCGCCAGCAGTGAGTCGGGTAGCGGGGGGAACAATGAGCAGTTCTTC
D: TRBD1; V: TRBV14; size: -; J: TRBJ1-2; CDR3: CASSQPGGFYGYTF; DNA: TGTGCCAGCAGCCAACCAGGGGGATTCTATGGCTACACCTTC
D: -; V: TRBV13; size: few; J: TRBJ1-2; CDR3: CASSRLGGQANYGYTF; DNA: TGTGCCAGCAGCCGGTTGGGAGGCCAAGCTAACTATGGCTACACCTTC
D: -; V: TRBV28; size: -; J: TRBJ2-5; CDR3: CASSLAGAGETQYF; DNA: TGTGCCAGCAGTTTGGCAGGGGCTGGGGAGACCCAGTACTTC
D: TRBD1; V: TRBV6-1; size: -; J: TRBJ2-5; CDR3: CASSKTGLETQYF; DNA: TGTGCCAGCAGTAAGACAGGGTTGGAGACCCAGTACTTC
D: TRBD1; V: TRBV6-1; size: once; J: TRBJ1-1; CDR3: CASRSGTGNTEAFF; DNA: TGTGCCAGCAGGTCCGGGACAGGGAACACTGAAGCTTTCTTT